This T cell receptor beta chain is from a study of blood T cell repertoires in COVID-19. Sequencing used immunoSEQ multiplex PCR; TCRdb keeps in-frame clones, though not all of them. The sample holds some 70,000 clones; 84% are singletons and the top ten take 10% to 15%. The clonotype was recovered from a man in his forties or fifties with COVID-19, enrolled during active disease. Input material: peripheral blood.

CDR3 sequence: CASSSSGTSGYNEQFF. In DNA, the CDR3 is TGTGCCAGCAGCTCTTCCGGGACTAGCGGTTACAATGAGCAGTTCTTC. The chain links TRBV5-5 to TRBJ2-1; TRBD2 agrees at 11 bases. CDR1 is SGHKS, CDR2 YYEKEE, per germline (reference sequence). There are 16 residues in the CDR3. J was trimmed by 4 bases and V by 3 bases; bases with no gene match: 6.